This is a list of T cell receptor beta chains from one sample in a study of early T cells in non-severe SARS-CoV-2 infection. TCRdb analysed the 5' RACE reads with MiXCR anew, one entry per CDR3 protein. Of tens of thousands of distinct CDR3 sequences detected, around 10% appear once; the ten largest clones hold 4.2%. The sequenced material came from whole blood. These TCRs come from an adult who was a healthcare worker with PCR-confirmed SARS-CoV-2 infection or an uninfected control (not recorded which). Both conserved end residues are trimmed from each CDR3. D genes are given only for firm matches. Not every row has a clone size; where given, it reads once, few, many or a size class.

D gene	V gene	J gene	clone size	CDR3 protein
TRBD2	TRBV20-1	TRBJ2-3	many	SAAPVAGGEITDTQY
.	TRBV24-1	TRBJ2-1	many	ATSGDLHYNEQF
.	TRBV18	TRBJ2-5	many	ASSPPWGQETQY
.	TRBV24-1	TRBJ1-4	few	ATSDPGTPGLF
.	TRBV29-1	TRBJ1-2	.	SVAGESGYT
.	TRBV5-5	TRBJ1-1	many	ASSPLGEMNTEAF
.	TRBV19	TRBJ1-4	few	ASRRSEKLF
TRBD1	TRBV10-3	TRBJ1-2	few	AITDRVEDGYT
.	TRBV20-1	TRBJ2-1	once	SAVLTAFSNEQF
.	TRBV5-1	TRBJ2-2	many	ASTWGSGELF
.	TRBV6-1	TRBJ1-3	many	ASSELGTGNTIY
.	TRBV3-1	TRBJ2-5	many	ASGYGGTQETQY
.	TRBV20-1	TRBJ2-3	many	SASIVARSLLGTQY
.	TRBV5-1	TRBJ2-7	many	ASSSTGRGNEQY
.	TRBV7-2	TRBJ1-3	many	ASSLAPSSGNTIY
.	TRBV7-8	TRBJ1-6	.	ASSLAGRRPRGNSPLH
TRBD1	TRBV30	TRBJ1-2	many	AWSPGTGMGLT
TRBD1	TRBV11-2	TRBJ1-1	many	ASSPRQGPEAF
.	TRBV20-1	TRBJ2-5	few	SARPPWEGTQY
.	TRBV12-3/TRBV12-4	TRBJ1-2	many	ASSPYRAGNYGYT
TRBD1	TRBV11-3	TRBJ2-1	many	ASSSRGRESYNEQF
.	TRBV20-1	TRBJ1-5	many	SAGKMDSNQPQH
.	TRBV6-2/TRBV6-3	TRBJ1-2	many	ASTLTGYGYT
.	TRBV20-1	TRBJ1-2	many	SAVLDPPTRGYT
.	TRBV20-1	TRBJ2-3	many	SARASTDTQY
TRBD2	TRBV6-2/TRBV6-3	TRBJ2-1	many	ASSYGQGGDNEQF